This entry concerns a single TCR beta chain. Sequencing used immunoSEQ multiplex PCR; TCRdb keeps in-frame clones, though not all of them. The sample consists of tens of thousands of clones, over 85% of them appearing once. This entry belongs to a study of graft-versus-host responses after intestinal transplantation. Study-level background: Anti-thymocyte globulin served as induction for all recipients, who then took tacrolimus and steroids for 3 to 4 years.

Looked up from germline, CDR1 is KGHSH and CDR2 is LQKENI. V was trimmed by 3 bases and J by 0 bases, leaving 14 bases between them. The CDR3 has 16 amino acids. The receptor's source is a human patient who received an intestinal transplant, so some T cells may come from the graft donor. The chain couples TRBV18 to TRBJ1-1; D not resolved. Sequencing used bone marrow, obtained nearly 750 days after intestinal transplantation. CDR3: CASSPEYRGVNTEAFF. In DNA, the CDR3 is TGTGCCAGCTCACCCGAATATCGGGGTGTGAACACTGAAGCTTTCTTT.